Listed below are T cell receptor beta chains from one sample, sequenced in a study of CD8+ T cells in alopecia areata. The assay was immunoSEQ multiplex PCR, and TCRdb's table has in-frame clones only and misses some. The sample carries about 260,000 clones, over 45% recorded once. The source was CD4+ T cells sorted from blood, collected at roughly week 53, from a patient treated with tofacitinib. These receptors were taken from a human donor with alopecia areata. Both conserved end residues are part of each CDR3. A D gene is named only where the DNA matches it firmly. Some rows have no size entry. The others give once, few or many, or a class for an expanded clone.

j_call: TRBJ1-2; v_call: TRBV6-5; clone_size: few; d_call: -; cdr3_aa: CASSAGTGVGYTF; cdr3_nt: TGTGCCAGCAGTGCCGGGACGGGTGTTGGCTACACCTTC
j_call: TRBJ2-1; v_call: TRBV30; clone_size: -; d_call: -; cdr3_aa: CAWMAGIDNEQFF; cdr3_nt: TGTGCCTGGATGGCAGGGATCGACAATGAGCAGTTCTTC
j_call: TRBJ2-2; v_call: TRBV7-2; clone_size: once; d_call: -; cdr3_aa: CASSPRLAPGELFF; cdr3_nt: TGTGCCAGCAGCCCCAGACTCGCACCCGGGGAGCTGTTTTTT
j_call: TRBJ1-6; v_call: TRBV30; clone_size: -; d_call: -; cdr3_aa: CAWNSGENYNSPLHF; cdr3_nt: TGTGCCTGGAACTCAGGGGAAAACTATAATTCACCCCTCCACTTT
j_call: TRBJ2-5; v_call: TRBV2; clone_size: -; d_call: -; cdr3_aa: CASRTYQETQYF; cdr3_nt: TGTGCCAGCAGGACGTACCAAGAGACCCAGTACTTC
j_call: TRBJ2-1; v_call: TRBV9; clone_size: -; d_call: -; cdr3_aa: CASSGGSGSSYNEQFF; cdr3_nt: TGTGCCAGCAGCGGGGGCTCCGGGAGCTCCTACAATGAGCAGTTCTTC
j_call: TRBJ1-1; v_call: TRBV25-1; clone_size: -; d_call: -; cdr3_aa: CASSEQTFMNTEAFF; cdr3_nt: TGTGCCAGCAGCGAACAGACGTTCATGAACACTGAAGCTTTCTTT
j_call: TRBJ1-2; v_call: TRBV4-2; clone_size: -; d_call: -; cdr3_aa: CASSRDQKIVDYGYTF; cdr3_nt: TGTGCCAGCAGCCGGGACCAAAAAATTGTGGACTATGGCTACACCTTC
j_call: TRBJ2-4; v_call: TRBV7-8; clone_size: -; d_call: -; cdr3_aa: CASSPRPSGNIQYF; cdr3_nt: TGTGCCAGCAGCCCTAGACCCTCCGGGAACATTCAGTACTTC
j_call: TRBJ1-5; v_call: TRBV7-9; clone_size: few; d_call: TRBD1; cdr3_aa: CASSKGQGSNQPQHF; cdr3_nt: TGTGCCAGCAGCAAAGGACAGGGGAGCAATCAGCCCCAGCATTTT
j_call: TRBJ2-7; v_call: TRBV19; clone_size: -; d_call: TRBD2; cdr3_aa: CASSDLAGTYEQYF; cdr3_nt: TGTGCCAGTAGTGACCTAGCGGGGACCTACGAGCAGTACTTC
j_call: TRBJ1-4; v_call: TRBV30; clone_size: -; d_call: -; cdr3_aa: CAWSEGGTELFF; cdr3_nt: TGTGCCTGGAGTGAGGGGGGGACGGAACTGTTTTTT
j_call: TRBJ2-1; v_call: TRBV4-1; clone_size: -; d_call: TRBD2; cdr3_aa: CASSQSGLAGTGEQFF; cdr3_nt: TGCGCCAGCAGCCAGAGCGGACTAGCGGGGACAGGGGAGCAGTTCTTC
j_call: TRBJ2-3; v_call: TRBV5-6; clone_size: -; d_call: TRBD1; cdr3_aa: CASSLRQGSTDTQYF; cdr3_nt: TGTGCCAGCAGCCTAAGACAGGGGAGCACAGATACGCAGTATTTT
j_call: TRBJ1-2; v_call: TRBV11-2; clone_size: few; d_call: TRBD1; cdr3_aa: CASRTIRDSPLGYTF; cdr3_nt: TGTGCCAGCAGGACAATCCGGGACAGCCCCTTGGGCTACACCTTC
j_call: TRBJ2-1; v_call: TRBV27; clone_size: -; d_call: -; cdr3_aa: CASSFVRGGLNEQFF; cdr3_nt: TGTGCCAGCAGCTTTGTTAGGGGGGGTCTTAATGAGCAGTTCTTC
j_call: TRBJ2-2; v_call: TRBV7-9; clone_size: few; d_call: -; cdr3_aa: CASSSPVRNTGELFF; cdr3_nt: TGTGCCAGCAGCAGTCCCGTCCGGAACACCGGGGAGCTGTTTTTT
j_call: TRBJ1-6; v_call: TRBV25-1; clone_size: -; d_call: TRBD1; cdr3_aa: CASRGTGVNSPLHF; cdr3_nt: TGTGCCAGCAGGGGCACAGGGGTGAATTCACCCCTCCACTTT
j_call: TRBJ2-4; v_call: TRBV29-1; clone_size: -; d_call: -; cdr3_aa: CSVEGTSRNIQYF; cdr3_nt: TGCAGCGTTGAGGGAACTAGTCGGAACATTCAGTACTTC
j_call: TRBJ1-1; v_call: TRBV6-1; clone_size: few; d_call: -; cdr3_aa: CASSTLGARDPEAFF; cdr3_nt: TGTGCCAGCTCAACCTTGGGGGCGCGGGACCCTGAAGCTTTCTTT
j_call: TRBJ2-3; v_call: TRBV29-1; clone_size: -; d_call: -; cdr3_aa: CSVHVLAWGTDTQYF; cdr3_nt: TGCAGCGTTCACGTCCTGGCGTGGGGCACAGATACGCAGTATTTT
j_call: TRBJ1-2; v_call: TRBV29-1; clone_size: -; d_call: -; cdr3_aa: CSVAEGGRDGYTF; cdr3_nt: TGCAGCGTTGCCGAGGGGGGGCGAGATGGCTACACCTTC
j_call: TRBJ1-2; v_call: TRBV7-2; clone_size: -; d_call: -; cdr3_aa: CASSPGLTYGYTF; cdr3_nt: TGTGCCAGCAGCCCGGGACTGACCTATGGCTACACCTTC
j_call: TRBJ2-3; v_call: TRBV7-3; clone_size: few; d_call: -; cdr3_aa: CASSQEVGDTQYF; cdr3_nt: TGTGCCAGCAGCCAAGAGGTGGGGGATACGCAGTATTTT
j_call: TRBJ1-3; v_call: TRBV30; clone_size: -; d_call: -; cdr3_aa: CAWSPLSPSGQF; cdr3_nt: TGTGCCTGGAGCCCCCTTTCCCCCTCCGGACAATTT
j_call: TRBJ1-5; v_call: TRBV7-2; clone_size: few; d_call: -; cdr3_aa: CASSLGHSDRGNQPQHF; cdr3_nt: TGTGCCAGCAGCTTAGGGCATTCGGACAGAGGAAATCAGCCCCAGCATTTT
j_call: TRBJ1-1; v_call: TRBV4-2; clone_size: few; d_call: TRBD1; cdr3_aa: CASSPLDRDGAEAFF; cdr3_nt: TGTGCCAGCAGCCCCCTAGACAGGGATGGGGCTGAAGCTTTCTTT
j_call: TRBJ1-5; v_call: TRBV30; clone_size: -; d_call: TRBD1; cdr3_aa: CAYRDRGNQPQHF; cdr3_nt: TGTGCCTACCGGGACAGGGGCAATCAGCCCCAGCATTTT
j_call: TRBJ2-2; v_call: TRBV25-1; clone_size: -; d_call: -; cdr3_aa: CASSEFGVLNTGELFF; cdr3_nt: TGTGCCAGCAGTGAATTCGGGGTTCTTAACACCGGGGAGCTGTTTTTT
j_call: TRBJ1-2; v_call: TRBV29-1; clone_size: -; d_call: -; cdr3_aa: CSGGAGIADGYTF; cdr3_nt: TGCAGCGGGGGGGCAGGGATAGCTGATGGCTACACCTTC
j_call: TRBJ2-5; v_call: TRBV7-6; clone_size: once; d_call: -; cdr3_aa: CASSLSRDIETQYF; cdr3_nt: TGTGCCAGCAGCTTATCCCGAGACATAGAGACCCAGTACTTC
j_call: TRBJ1-2; v_call: TRBV6-5; clone_size: -; d_call: -; cdr3_aa: CASRSGTNYNYGYTF; cdr3_nt: TGTGCCAGCAGATCCGGGACAAATTATAACTATGGCTACACCTTC
j_call: TRBJ1-1; v_call: TRBV6-5; clone_size: -; d_call: -; cdr3_aa: CASSYARVTEAFF; cdr3_nt: TGTGCCAGCAGTTACGCACGAGTGACTGAAGCTTTCTTT
j_call: TRBJ2-3; v_call: TRBV5-1; clone_size: few; d_call: -; cdr3_aa: CASSFKSDTQYF; cdr3_nt: TGCGCCAGCAGCTTTAAGTCGGATACGCAGTATTTT
j_call: TRBJ1-5; v_call: TRBV15; clone_size: -; d_call: -; cdr3_aa: CATTGQDNQPQHF; cdr3_nt: TGTGCCACCACCGGTCAGGACAATCAGCCCCAGCATTTT
j_call: TRBJ2-5; v_call: TRBV30; clone_size: -; d_call: -; cdr3_aa: CAWSVLGRVETQYF; cdr3_nt: TGTGCCTGGAGTGTACTGGGCAGGGTAGAGACCCAGTACTTC
j_call: TRBJ2-7; v_call: TRBV30; clone_size: -; d_call: TRBD2; cdr3_aa: CATGGRVHYEQYF; cdr3_nt: TGTGCTACGGGGGGGCGCGTTCATTACGAGCAGTACTTC
j_call: TRBJ2-7; v_call: TRBV11-2; clone_size: -; d_call: -; cdr3_aa: CASSQGEYYEQYF; cdr3_nt: TGTGCCAGCAGCCAAGGGGAGTACTACGAGCAGTACTTC
j_call: TRBJ2-7; v_call: TRBV11-2; clone_size: -; d_call: TRBD1; cdr3_aa: CASSRTGTYEQYF; cdr3_nt: TGTGCCAGCAGCAGGACAGGTACCTACGAGCAGTACTTC
j_call: TRBJ2-3; v_call: TRBV9; clone_size: few; d_call: -; cdr3_aa: CASSPDRDTQYF; cdr3_nt: TGTGCCAGCAGCCCGGATCGCGATACGCAGTATTTT
j_call: TRBJ2-6; v_call: TRBV14; clone_size: -; d_call: -; cdr3_aa: CASSLRFGFSGANVLTF; cdr3_nt: TGTGCCAGCAGCCTACGATTTGGTTTTTCTGGGGCCAACGTCCTGACTTTC
j_call: TRBJ1-1; v_call: TRBV7-2; clone_size: few; d_call: -; cdr3_aa: CASSSTVTEAFF; cdr3_nt: TGTGCCAGCAGCTCGACAGTTACTGAAGCTTTCTTT